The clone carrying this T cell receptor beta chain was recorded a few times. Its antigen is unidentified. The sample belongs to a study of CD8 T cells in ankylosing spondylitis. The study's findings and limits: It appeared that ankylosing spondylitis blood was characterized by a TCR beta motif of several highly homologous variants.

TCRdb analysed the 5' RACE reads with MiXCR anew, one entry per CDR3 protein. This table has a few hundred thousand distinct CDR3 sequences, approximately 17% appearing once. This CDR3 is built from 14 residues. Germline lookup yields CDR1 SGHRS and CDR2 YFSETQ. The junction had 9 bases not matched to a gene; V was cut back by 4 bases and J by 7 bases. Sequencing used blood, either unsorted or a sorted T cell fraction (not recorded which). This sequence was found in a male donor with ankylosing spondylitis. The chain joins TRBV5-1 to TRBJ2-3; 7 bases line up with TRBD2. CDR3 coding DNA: TGCGCCAGCAGCCCCCCGGGGGGAGCGAATACGCAGTATTTT. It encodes CASSPPGGANTQYF.